The clone carrying this T cell receptor beta chain was counted at least ten times. These data come from a study of neurological immune-mediated disorders. Noted time point: longitudinal time-point 3. Via MiXCR, TCRdb re-called the 5' RACE reads, giving one row per CDR3 protein. The data hold 95,000 to 110,000 distinct CDR3 sequences, with 9.5% to 14% observed a single time. CDR1 is DFQATT, CDR2 SNEGSKA, per germline (reference sequence). This CDR3 has 16 residues. Trimming took 6 bases from V and 4 from J; bases not matched to a gene: 11. The receptor comes from a female donor with HTLV-1-associated myelopathy (HAM/TSP). The sequencing input was PBMCs. This chain links TRBV20-1 with TRBJ2-1; 11 bases line up with TRBD2. CDR3 bases: TGCAGTGCGATCCCGGGACTAGCGGTGCCATACAATGAGCAGTTCTTC. This codes for CSAIPGLAVPYNEQFF.